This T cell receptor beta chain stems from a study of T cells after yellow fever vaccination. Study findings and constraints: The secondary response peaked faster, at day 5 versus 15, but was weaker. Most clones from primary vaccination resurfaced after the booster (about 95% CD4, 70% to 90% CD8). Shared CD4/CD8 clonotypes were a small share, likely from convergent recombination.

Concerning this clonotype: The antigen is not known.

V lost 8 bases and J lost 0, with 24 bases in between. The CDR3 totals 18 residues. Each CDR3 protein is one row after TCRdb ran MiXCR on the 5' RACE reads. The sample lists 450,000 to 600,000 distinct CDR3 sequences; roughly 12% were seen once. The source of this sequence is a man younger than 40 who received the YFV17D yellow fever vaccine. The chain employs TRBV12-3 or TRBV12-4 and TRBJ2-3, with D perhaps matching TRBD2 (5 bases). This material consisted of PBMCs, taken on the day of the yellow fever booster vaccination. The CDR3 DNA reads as TGTGCCAGCTGTTCTTCCCCCTGGGCGGGTTCAAGCACAGATACGCAGTATTTT. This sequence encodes CASCSSPWAGSSTDTQYF.